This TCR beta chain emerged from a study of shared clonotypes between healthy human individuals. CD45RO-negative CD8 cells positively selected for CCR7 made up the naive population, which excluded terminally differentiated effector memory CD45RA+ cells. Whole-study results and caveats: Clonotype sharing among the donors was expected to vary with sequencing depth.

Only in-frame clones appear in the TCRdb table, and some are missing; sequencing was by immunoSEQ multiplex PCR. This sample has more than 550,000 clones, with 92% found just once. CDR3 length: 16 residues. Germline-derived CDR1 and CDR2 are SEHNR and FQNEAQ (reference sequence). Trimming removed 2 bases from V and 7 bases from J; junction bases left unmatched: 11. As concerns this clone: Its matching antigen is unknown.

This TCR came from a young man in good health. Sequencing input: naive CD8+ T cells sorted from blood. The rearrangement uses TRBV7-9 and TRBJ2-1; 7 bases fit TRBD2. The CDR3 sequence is CASSLNNLGEGNEQFF. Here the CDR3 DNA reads TGTGCCAGCAGCTTAAATAACTTGGGGGAGGGGAATGAGCAGTTCTTC.